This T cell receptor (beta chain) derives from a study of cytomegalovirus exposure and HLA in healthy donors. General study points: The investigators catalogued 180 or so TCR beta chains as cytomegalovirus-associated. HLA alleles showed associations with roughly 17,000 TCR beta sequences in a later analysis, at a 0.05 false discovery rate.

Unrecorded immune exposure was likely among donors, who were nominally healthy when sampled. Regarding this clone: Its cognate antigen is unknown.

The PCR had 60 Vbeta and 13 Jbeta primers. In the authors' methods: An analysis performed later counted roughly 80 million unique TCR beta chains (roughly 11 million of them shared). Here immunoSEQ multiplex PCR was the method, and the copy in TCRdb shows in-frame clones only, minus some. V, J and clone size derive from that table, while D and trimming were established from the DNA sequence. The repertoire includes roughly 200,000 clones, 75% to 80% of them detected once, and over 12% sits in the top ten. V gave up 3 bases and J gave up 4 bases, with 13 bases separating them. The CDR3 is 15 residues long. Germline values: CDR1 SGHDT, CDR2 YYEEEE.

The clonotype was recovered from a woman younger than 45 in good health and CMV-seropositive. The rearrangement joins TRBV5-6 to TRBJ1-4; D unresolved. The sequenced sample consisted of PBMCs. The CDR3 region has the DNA TGTGCCAGCAGCTCCCCGGGTGGAATTAATGAAAAACTGTTTTTT. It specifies CASSSPGGINEKLFF.